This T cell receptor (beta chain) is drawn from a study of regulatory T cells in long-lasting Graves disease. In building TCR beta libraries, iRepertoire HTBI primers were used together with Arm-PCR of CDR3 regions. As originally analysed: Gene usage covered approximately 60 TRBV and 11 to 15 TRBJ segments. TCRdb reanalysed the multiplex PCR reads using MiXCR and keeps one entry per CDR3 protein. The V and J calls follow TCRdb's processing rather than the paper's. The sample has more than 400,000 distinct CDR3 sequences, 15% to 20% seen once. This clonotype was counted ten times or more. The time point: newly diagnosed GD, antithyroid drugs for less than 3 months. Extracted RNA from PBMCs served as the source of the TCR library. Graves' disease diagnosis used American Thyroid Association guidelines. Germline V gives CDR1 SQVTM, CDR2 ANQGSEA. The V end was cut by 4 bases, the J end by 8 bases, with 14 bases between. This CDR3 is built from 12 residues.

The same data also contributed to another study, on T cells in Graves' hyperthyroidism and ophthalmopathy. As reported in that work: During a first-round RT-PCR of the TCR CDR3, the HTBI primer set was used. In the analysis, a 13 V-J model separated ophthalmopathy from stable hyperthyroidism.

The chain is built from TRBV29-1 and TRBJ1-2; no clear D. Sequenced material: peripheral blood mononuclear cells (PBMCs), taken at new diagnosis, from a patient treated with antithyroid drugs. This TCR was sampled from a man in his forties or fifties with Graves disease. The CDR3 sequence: CSVADGYRGYTF. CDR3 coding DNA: TGCAGCGTTGCAGACGGATACCGCGGCTACACCTTC.